The source of this T cell receptor (beta chain) is a study of cytomegalovirus exposure and HLA in healthy donors. PCR used 60 Vbeta primers and 13 Jbeta primers. As handled by the study authors: About 9.9 million shared chains were among approximately 80 million unique TCR beta chains counted in a later analysis. Assay: immunoSEQ multiplex PCR; the TCRdb copy retains only in-frame clones and omits some. Clone size and V and J calls were adopted from that table, with D and trimming inferred from the DNA. The sample has some 130,000 clones; approximately 80% are singletons. Germline trimming cut 6 bases from V and 6 bases from J; bases unmatched to any gene: 4. Germline V gene sequence: CDR1 MDHEN, CDR2 SYDVKM. The CDR3 totals 13 residues.

The receptor's source is a man aged 25 to 45 in good health and CMV-seronegative. The genes are TRBV28 and TRBJ1-5, with 8 nucleotides matching TRBD1. Specimen: PBMCs. The CDR3 DNA reads TGTGCCAGCAGATGGACAGGGAGTCAGCCCCAGCATTTT. As protein: CASRWTGSQPQHF.